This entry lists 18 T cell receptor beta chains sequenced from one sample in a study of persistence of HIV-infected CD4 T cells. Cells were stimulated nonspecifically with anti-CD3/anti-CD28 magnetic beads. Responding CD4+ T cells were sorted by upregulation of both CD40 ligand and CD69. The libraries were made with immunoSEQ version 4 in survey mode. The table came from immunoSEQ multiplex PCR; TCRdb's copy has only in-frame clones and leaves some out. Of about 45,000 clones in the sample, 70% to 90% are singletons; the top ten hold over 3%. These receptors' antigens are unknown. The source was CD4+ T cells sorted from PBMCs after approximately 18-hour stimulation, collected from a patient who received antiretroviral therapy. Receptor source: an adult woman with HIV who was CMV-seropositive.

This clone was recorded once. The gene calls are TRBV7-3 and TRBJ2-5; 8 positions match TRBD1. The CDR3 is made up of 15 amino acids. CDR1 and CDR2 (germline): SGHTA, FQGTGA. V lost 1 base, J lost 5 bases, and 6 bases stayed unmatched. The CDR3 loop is CASSLITGGIETQYF. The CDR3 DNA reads TGTGCCAGCAGCTTAATTACAGGGGGGATCGAGACCCAGTACTTC.

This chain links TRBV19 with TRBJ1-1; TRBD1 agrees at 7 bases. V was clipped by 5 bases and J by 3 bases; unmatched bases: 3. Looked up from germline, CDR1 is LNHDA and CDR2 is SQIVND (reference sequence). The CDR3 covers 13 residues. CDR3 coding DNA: TGTGCCAGTAGTTACAGGGGTTACACTGAAGCTTTCTTT. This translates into CASSYRGYTEAFF.

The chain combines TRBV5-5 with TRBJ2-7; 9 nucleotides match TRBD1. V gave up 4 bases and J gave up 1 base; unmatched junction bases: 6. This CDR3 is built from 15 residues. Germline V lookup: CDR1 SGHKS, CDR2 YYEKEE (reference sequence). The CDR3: CASSTYRGRSYEQYF. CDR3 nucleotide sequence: TGTGCCAGCAGCACCTACAGGGGGCGATCCTACGAGCAGTACTTC.

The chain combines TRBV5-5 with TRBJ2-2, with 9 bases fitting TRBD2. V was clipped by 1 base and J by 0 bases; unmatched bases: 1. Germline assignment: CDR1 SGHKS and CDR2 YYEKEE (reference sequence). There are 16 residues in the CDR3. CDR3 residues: CASSLTSGSNTGELFF. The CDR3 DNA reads TGTGCCAGCAGCTTGACTAGCGGGTCGAACACCGGGGAGCTGTTTTTT.

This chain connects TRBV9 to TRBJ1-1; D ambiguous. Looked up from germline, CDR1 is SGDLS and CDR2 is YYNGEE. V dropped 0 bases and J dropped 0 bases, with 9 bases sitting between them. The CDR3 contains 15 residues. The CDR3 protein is CASSVDGRMNTEAFF. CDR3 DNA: TGTGCCAGCAGCGTAGATGGCAGAATGAACACTGAAGCTTTCTTT.

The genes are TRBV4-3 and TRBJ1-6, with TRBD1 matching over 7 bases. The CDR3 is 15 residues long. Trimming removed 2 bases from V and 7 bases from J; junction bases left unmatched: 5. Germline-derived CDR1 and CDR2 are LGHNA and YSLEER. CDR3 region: CASSQNGQANSPLHF. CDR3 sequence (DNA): TGCGCCAGCAGCCAAAACGGACAGGCGAATTCACCCCTCCACTTT.

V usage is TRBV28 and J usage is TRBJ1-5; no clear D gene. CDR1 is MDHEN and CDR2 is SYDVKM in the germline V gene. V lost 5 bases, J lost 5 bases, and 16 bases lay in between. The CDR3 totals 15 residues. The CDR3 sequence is CASSRPGRSDQPQHF. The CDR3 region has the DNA TGTGCCAGCAGTCGCCCGGGCAGGAGTGATCAGCCCCAGCATTTT.

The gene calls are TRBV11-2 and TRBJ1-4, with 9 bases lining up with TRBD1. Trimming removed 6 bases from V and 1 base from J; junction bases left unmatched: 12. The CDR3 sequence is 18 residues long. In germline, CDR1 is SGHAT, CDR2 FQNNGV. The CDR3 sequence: CASRAVGTGRGTNEKLFF. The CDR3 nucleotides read TGTGCCAGCAGGGCTGTGGGGACAGGGAGGGGAACTAATGAAAAACTGTTTTTT. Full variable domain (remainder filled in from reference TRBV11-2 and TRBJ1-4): EAGVAQSPRYKIIEKRQSVAFWCNPISGHATLYWYQQILGQGPKLLIQFQNNGVVDDSQLPKDRFSAERLKGVDSTLKIQPAKLEDSAVYLCASRAVGTGRGTNEKLFFGSGTQLSVL.

The CDR3 DNA is TGTGCCACCAGTGAAACAGGGGATATAGCCGGGGAGCTGTTTTTT. It translates to CATSETGDIAGELFF. The chain has TRBV24-1 and TRBJ2-2; TRBD1 matches at 7 bases. The CDR3 totals 15 residues. V was pared by 4 bases and J by 6 bases, with 7 bases of the junction left unmatched. Germline CDR1 and CDR2: KGHDR and SFDVKD.

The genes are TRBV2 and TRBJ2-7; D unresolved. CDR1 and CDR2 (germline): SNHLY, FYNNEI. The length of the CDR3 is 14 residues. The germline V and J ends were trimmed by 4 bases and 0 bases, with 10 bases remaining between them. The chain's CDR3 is CASSAGQPSYEQYF. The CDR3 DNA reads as TGTGCCAGCAGTGCTGGGCAGCCCTCCTACGAGCAGTACTTC.

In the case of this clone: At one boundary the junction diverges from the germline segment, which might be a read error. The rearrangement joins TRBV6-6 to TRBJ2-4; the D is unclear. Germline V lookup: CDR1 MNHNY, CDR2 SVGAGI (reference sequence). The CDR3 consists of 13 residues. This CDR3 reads CASSYRVKAYLNF. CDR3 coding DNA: TGTGCCAGCAGTTACCGGGTCAAGGCGTATCTCAACTTC.

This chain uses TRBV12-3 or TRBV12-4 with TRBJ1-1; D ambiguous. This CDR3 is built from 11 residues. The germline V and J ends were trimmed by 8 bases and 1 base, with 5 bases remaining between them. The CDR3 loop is CASRRNTEAFF. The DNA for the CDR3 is TGTGCCAGCCGCAGGAACACTGAAGCTTTCTTT.

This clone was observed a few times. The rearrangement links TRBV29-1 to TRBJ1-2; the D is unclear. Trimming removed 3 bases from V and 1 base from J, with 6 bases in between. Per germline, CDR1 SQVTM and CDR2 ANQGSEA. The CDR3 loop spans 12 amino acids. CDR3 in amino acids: CSVEKGNYGYTF. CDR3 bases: TGCAGCGTTGAGAAGGGTAACTATGGCTACACCTTC. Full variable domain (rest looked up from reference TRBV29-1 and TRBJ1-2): SAVISQKPSRDICQRGTSLTIQCQVDSQVTMMFWYRQQPGQSLTLIATANQGSEATYESGFVIDKFPISRPNLTFSTLTVSNMSPEDSSIYLCSVEKGNYGYTFGSGTRLTVV.

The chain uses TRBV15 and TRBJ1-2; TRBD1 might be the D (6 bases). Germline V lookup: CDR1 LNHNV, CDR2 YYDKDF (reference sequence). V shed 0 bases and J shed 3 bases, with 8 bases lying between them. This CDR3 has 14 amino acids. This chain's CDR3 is CATSRDRGDYGYTF. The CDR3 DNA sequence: TGTGCCACCAGCAGAGACAGGGGTGACTATGGCTACACCTTC.

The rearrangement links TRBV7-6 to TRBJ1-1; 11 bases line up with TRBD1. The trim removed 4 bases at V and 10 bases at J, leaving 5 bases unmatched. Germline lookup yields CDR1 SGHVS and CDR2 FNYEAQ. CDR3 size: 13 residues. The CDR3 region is CASSSGQGAGAFF. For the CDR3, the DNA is TGTGCCAGCAGCTCTGGACAGGGGGCCGGAGCTTTCTTT.

CDR3 DNA: TGTGCCAGCAGCTTAACAGGCTCTGGGGCCAACGTCCTGACTTTC. It encodes CASSLTGSGANVLTF. The chain uses TRBV7-3 and TRBJ2-6; D remains ambiguous. This CDR3 is 15 amino acids long. V was cut by 0 bases and J by 0 bases, with 3 bases left in between. Germline V gene lookup returns CDR1 SGHTA and CDR2 FQGTGA.

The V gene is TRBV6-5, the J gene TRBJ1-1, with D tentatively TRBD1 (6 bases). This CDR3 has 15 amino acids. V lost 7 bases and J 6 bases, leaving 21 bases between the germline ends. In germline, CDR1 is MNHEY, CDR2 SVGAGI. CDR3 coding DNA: TGTGCCAGCAACCAGGCCGGCGGACAGAGGGCTGAAGCTTTCTTT. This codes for CASNQAGGQRAEAFF.

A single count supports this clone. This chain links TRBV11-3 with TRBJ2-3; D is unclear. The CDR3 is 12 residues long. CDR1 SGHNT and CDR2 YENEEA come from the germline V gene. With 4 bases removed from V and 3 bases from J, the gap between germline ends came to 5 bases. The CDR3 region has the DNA TGTGCCAGCAGCTACAGTACAGATACGCAGTATTTT. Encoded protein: CASSYSTDTQYF.